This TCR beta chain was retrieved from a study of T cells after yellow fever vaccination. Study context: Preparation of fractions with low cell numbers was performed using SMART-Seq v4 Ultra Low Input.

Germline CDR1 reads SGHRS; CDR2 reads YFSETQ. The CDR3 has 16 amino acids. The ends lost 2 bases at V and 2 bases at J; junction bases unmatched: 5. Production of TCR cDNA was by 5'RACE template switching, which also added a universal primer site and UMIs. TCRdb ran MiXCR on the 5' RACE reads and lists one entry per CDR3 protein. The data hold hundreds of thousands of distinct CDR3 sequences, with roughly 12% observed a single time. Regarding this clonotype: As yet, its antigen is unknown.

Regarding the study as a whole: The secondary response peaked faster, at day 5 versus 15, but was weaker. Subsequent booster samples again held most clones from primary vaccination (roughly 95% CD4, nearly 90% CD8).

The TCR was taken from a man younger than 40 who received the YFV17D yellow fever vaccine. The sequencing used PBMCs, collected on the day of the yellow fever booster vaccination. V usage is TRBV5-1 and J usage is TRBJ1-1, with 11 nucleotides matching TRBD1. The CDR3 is CASSLRTGGLNTEAFF. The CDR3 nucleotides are TGCGCCAGCAGCTTACGGACAGGGGGCCTCAACACTGAAGCTTTCTTT.